These T cell receptor beta chains were read from a single sample in a study of regulatory T cells in long-lasting Graves disease. TCRdb re-called the multiplex PCR reads with MiXCR, one entry per CDR3 protein. The sample includes around 470,000 distinct CDR3 sequences, 12% to 15% seen only once; the top ten take roughly a sixth. The sample was also reused in another study, on T cells in Graves' hyperthyroidism and ophthalmopathy.

The sample in question was peripheral blood mononuclear cells (PBMCs), obtained at new diagnosis, from a patient treated with antithyroid drugs. The receptors originated from a woman in her forties or fifties with Graves disease. The CDR3 runs from the conserved cysteine through the conserved F or W. The order of the fields is J gene, V gene, clone size, D gene, CDR3 DNA, CDR3 protein. The D gene is left open where the match is weak. Clone size, where shown, is once, few, many, or a class for clones that have expanded.

TRBJ2-3,TRBV5-1,many,TRBD2,TGCGCCAGCAGCTCACGGGGCCATAGCGGGACTGGAGCAGATACGCAGTATTTT,CASSSRGHSGTGADTQYF
TRBJ2-2,TRBV7-3,many,TRBD1,TGTGCCAGCAGCCGGACAGGGGGACAGAACACCGGGGAGCTGTTTTTT,CASSRTGGQNTGELFF
TRBJ2-7,TRBV5-1,few,.,TGCGCCAGCAGCTTGGCGGTCGGGAGTCCTTCCTACGAGCAGTACTTC,CASSLAVGSPSYEQYF
TRBJ2-1,TRBV28,.,TRBD2,TGTGGCAGCAGTTTATCGGAAAGCGGGAGTAATGAGCAGTTCTTC,CGSSLSESGSNEQFF
TRBJ1-5,TRBV18,.,TRBD1,TGTGCCAGCTCACAAAAGACCCCGGGACAGGGAGTTTTTGATCAGCCCCAGCATTTT,CASSQKTPGQGVFDQPQHF
TRBJ1-1,TRBV2,many,.,TGTGCCAGCAGTGAAGGGGGAAACGAAGCTTTCTTT,CASSEGGNEAFF
TRBJ2-2,TRBV9,few,.,TGTGCCAGCAGCGTAGCCTATGGCGGGGAGCTGTTTTTT,CASSVAYGGELFF
TRBJ2-2,TRBV2,.,TRBD2,TGTGCCAGCAGTGCTTCCCCATCCGGGAGGTCCGGGGAGCTGTTTTTT,CASSASPSGRSGELFF
TRBJ1-1,TRBV5-1,few,TRBD1,TGCGCCAGCAGCAAGGGACAGGAAGCTTTCTTT,CASSKGQEAFF
TRBJ2-6,TRBV2,many,.,TGTGCCAGCAGTGAGACAATGAGCTCTGGGGCCAACGTCCTGACTTTC,CASSETMSSGANVLTF
TRBJ2-7,TRBV12-3/TRBV12-4,many,TRBD2,TGTGCCAGCAGTTTAGCGGCTAGCGGGAGTTACTACGAGCAGTACTTC,CASSLAASGSYYEQYF
TRBJ2-3,TRBV28,few,.,TGTGCCAGCAGTTCCCCCTACGGGGTAACCACAGATACGCAGTATTTT,CASSSPYGVTTDTQYF
TRBJ2-7,TRBV25-1,many,.,TGTGCCAGCACGGTGGGGGGCGGCGAGCAGTACTTC,CASTVGGGEQYF